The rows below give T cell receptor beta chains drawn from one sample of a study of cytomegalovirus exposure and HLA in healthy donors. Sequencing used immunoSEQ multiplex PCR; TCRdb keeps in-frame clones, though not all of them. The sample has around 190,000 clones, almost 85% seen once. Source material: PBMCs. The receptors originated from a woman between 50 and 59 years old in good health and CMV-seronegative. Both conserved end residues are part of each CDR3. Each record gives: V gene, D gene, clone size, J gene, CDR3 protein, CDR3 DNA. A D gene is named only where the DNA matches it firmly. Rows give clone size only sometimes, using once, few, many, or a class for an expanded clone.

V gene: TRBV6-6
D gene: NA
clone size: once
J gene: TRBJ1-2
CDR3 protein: CASSYSRGANYGYTF
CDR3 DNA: TGTGCCAGCAGTTACTCACGGGGGGCTAACTATGGCTACACCTTC

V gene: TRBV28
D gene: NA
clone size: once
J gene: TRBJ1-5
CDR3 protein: CASSLWQASNNQPQHF
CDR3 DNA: TGTGCCAGCAGTTTATGGCAGGCCTCGAACAATCAGCCCCAGCATTTT

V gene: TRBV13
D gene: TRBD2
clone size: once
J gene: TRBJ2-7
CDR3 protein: CASIPEGPETTSGGPAYEQYF
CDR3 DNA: TGTGCCAGCATCCCCGAGGGACCCGAGACAACTAGCGGGGGCCCCGCCTACGAGCAGTACTTC

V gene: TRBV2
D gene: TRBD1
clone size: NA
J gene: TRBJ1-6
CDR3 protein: CASSAIRDSHSYNSPLHF
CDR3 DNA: TGTGCCAGCAGCGCAATCCGGGACAGTCATTCATATAATTCACCCCTCCACTTT

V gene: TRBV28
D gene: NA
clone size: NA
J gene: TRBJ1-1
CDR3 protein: CASVRPLAGNTEAFF
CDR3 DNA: TGTGCCAGCGTACGTCCCCTGGCGGGTAACACTGAAGCTTTCTTT

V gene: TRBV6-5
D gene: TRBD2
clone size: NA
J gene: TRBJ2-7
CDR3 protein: CASSHGTTKTYEQYF
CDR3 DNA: TGTGCCAGCAGCCACGGGACTACCAAAACCTACGAGCAGTACTTC

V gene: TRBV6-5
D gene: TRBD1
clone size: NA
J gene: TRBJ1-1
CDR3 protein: CASRGQMNTEAFF
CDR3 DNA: TGTGCCAGCAGGGGACAGATGAACACTGAAGCTTTCTTT

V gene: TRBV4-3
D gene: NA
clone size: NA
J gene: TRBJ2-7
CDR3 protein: CASSRAGSGLPSYEQYF
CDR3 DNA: TGCGCCAGCAGCCGGGCGGGATCGGGACTGCCCTCCTACGAGCAGTACTTC

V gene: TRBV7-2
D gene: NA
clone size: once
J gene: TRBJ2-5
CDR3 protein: CASSPRRAGALQETQYF
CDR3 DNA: TGTGCCAGCAGTCCTAGGAGGGCGGGGGCATTACAAGAGACCCAGTACTTC

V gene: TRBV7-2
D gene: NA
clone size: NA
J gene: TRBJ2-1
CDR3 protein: CASSSYLATEQFF
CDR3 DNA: TGTGCCAGCAGCTCCTACCTAGCTACTGAGCAGTTCTTC

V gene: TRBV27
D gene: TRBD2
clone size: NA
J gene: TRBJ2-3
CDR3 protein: CASSLYSGGLTDTQYF
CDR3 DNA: TGTGCCAGCAGTTTATATAGCGGGGGGCTCACAGATACGCAGTATTTT

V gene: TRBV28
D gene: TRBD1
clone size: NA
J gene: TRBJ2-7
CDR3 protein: CASSLQGAIYEQYF
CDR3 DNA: TGTGCCAGCAGTTTACAGGGGGCAATCTACGAGCAGTACTTC

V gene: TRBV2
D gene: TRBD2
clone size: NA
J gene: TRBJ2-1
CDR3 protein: CASTTPSSGRAGNEQFF
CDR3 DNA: TGTGCCAGCACCACCCCATCTAGCGGGAGGGCCGGAAATGAGCAGTTCTTC

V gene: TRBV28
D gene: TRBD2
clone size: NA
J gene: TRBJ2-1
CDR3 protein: CASSLGRTSGRNEQFF
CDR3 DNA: TGTGCCAGCAGTCTAGGTAGGACTAGCGGGAGAAATGAGCAGTTCTTC

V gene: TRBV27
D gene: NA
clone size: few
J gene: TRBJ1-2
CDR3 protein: CASSFTANYGYTF
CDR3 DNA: TGTGCCAGCAGTTTTACAGCTAACTATGGCTACACCTTC

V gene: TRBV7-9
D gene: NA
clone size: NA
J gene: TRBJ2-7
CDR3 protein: CASSLGGGGKMDEQYF
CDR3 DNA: TGTGCCAGCAGCTTAGGAGGTGGGGGCAAAATGGACGAGCAGTACTTC

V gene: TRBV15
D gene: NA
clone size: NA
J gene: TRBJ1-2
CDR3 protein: CATSRAANYGYTF
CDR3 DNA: TGTGCCACCAGCAGGGCAGCTAACTATGGCTACACCTTC